A single sample gave rise to the 32 T cell receptor beta chains below, sequenced in a study of T cells in Graves' hyperthyroidism and ophthalmopathy. Authors of the study amplified TCR beta CDR3 regions from RNA transcripts. A set of HTBI primers served as the primers for a first-round RT-PCR of the TCR CDR3. From the multiplex PCR reads, TCRdb called clonotypes with MiXCR, one entry per CDR3 protein. This table holds around 700,000 distinct CDR3 sequences, roughly 20% found once. The sequenced material came from blood. These receptors were taken from a woman aged 45-65 years with Graves' hyperthyroidism that later progressed to Graves' ophthalmopathy.

CDR3 in amino acids: CAWSFRTFSEEETQYF. In nucleotides, the CDR3 is TGTGCCTGGAGCTTCCGGACCTTCTCTGAGGAAGAGACCCAGTACTTC. The chain joins TRBV30 to TRBJ2-5, with D unclear. Germline CDR1 GTSNPN, CDR2 SVGIG (reference sequence). The ends were cut back, 3 bases at V and 3 bases at J, with 20 bases in the middle. The CDR3 is 16 amino acids. Using reference TRBV30 and TRBJ2-5 for the parts outside the CDR3, the full variable domain is SQTIHQWPATLVQPVGSPLSLECTVEGTSNPNLYWYRQAAGRGLQLLFYSVGIGQISSEVPQNLSASRPQDRQFILSSKKLLLSDSGFYLCAWSFRTFSEEETQYFGPGTRLLVL.

V is TRBV7-2 and J is TRBJ2-2; D may correspond to TRBD1 or TRBD2 (6 bases each). Deletions cut 6 bases from V and 1 base from J, with 12 bases between. Germline lookup yields CDR1 SGHTA and CDR2 FQGNSA. This CDR3 contains 15 residues. In nucleotides, the CDR3 is TGTGCCAGCAGTATCCGGGGGCAGAACACCGGGGAGCTGTTTTTT. Encoded protein: CASSIRGQNTGELFF.

The rearrangement links TRBV24-1 to TRBJ2-3; D is unclear. Trimming removed 9 bases from V and 5 bases from J, with 17 bases in between. Germline V gene lookup returns CDR1 KGHDR and CDR2 SFDVKD. The CDR3 is 14 residues long. The DNA for the CDR3 is TGTGCCACCTCCAGCAGGCGTAGTGAAGATACGCAGTATTTT. Residues: CATSSRRSEDTQYF.

At least ten counts were recorded for this clonotype. The chain has TRBV5-8 and TRBJ2-7; the match to TRBD1 covers 9 bases. Germline trimming cut 1 base from V and 3 bases from J; bases unmatched to any gene: 5. The length of the CDR3 is 15 residues. Germline V lookup: CDR1 SGHTS, CDR2 YDEGEE. The CDR3 nucleotides are TGTGCCAGCAGCTTGACGACAGGGGGGTTCTACGAGCAGTACTTC. Translated: CASSLTTGGFYEQYF.

This clonotype has a handful of counts. The rearrangement joins TRBV10-3 to TRBJ1-2; D is perhaps TRBD1 (5 bases). The germline V gene has CDR1 ENHRY and CDR2 SYGVKD. The CDR3 contains 15 residues. V gave up 4 bases and J gave up 4 bases, with 16 bases separating them. Here the CDR3 reads CAISGGPSGGYGYTF. The DNA for the CDR3 is TGTGCCATCAGTGGGGGACCTTCGGGAGGCTATGGCTACACCTTC.

This clonotype came up a few times. J is TRBJ1-5 and V is TRBV19; D unclear. The CDR3 is made up of 14 amino acids. V lost 1 base to trimming and J lost 3 bases, with 7 bases between them. Per the germline V gene, CDR1 is LNHDA and CDR2 is SQIVND (reference sequence). CDR3 bases: TGTGCCAGTAGTATAGGCAGCTTCAATCAGCCCCAGCATTTT. Its protein product is CASSIGSFNQPQHF.

This clonotype appeared a few times. The gene calls are TRBV6-1 and TRBJ2-2; D may be TRBD2 (5 bases). There are 16 residues in the CDR3. The V end was cut by 6 bases, the J end by 1 base, with 15 bases between. Germline loops: CDR1 MNHNS, CDR2 SASEGT. CDR3 DNA sequence: TGTGCCAGCAGCCAACTCCAGGCGGGGAACACCGGGGAGCTGTTTTTT. Its translation is CASSQLQAGNTGELFF.

This chain joins TRBV7-3 and TRBJ1-2, with a possible D match to TRBD1 (5 bases). V was pared by 0 bases and J by 4 bases, with 15 bases between. Germline CDR1 is SGHTA and CDR2 is FQGTGA. The CDR3 spans 16 residues. CDR3 nucleotides: TGTGCCAGCAGCTTAACGGCGGGAGGGGATGGCTATGGCTACACCTTC. Protein sequence: CASSLTAGGDGYGYTF. Full variable domain (missing parts from reference TRBV7-3 and TRBJ1-2): GAGVSQTPSNKVTEKGKYVELRCDPISGHTALYWYRQSLGQGPEFLIYFQGTGAADDSGLPNDRFFAVRPEGSVSTLKIQRTERGDSAVYLCASSLTAGGDGYGYTFGSGTRLTVV.

There are many counts of this clonotype. The chain uses TRBV3-1 and TRBJ2-2; D is perhaps TRBD1 or TRBD2 (5 bases each). V was clipped by 0 bases and J by 5 bases, with 7 bases between them. The V gene's germline CDR1 is LGHDT and CDR2 YNNKEL (reference sequence). CDR3 length: 14 amino acids. Here the CDR3 reads CASSQDGGTGELFF. CDR3 nucleotides: TGTGCCAGCAGCCAAGATGGGGGTACCGGGGAGCTGTTTTTT.

This chain joins TRBV3-1 and TRBJ2-1; 9 nucleotides line up with TRBD2. Germline assignment: CDR1 LGHDT and CDR2 YNNKEL (reference sequence). Trimming removed 4 bases from V and 5 bases from J; junction bases left unmatched: 12. The CDR3 loop spans 17 amino acids. The CDR3 coding sequence is TGTGCCAGCAGCCTTATTACAGCGGGGGGCCCGGACAATGAGCAGTTCTTC. The encoded protein is CASSLITAGGPDNEQFF.

The chain has TRBV15 and TRBJ2-2, with D uncertain. The germline V and J ends were trimmed by 0 bases and 1 base, with 12 bases remaining between them. The CDR3 runs to 17 residues. Germline CDR1 LNHNV, CDR2 YYDKDF (reference sequence). The CDR3 nucleotides are TGTGCCACCAGCAGAGATCAGTCGGGTCAGAACACCGGGGAGCTGTTTTTT. Amino acids: CATSRDQSGQNTGELFF.

This clonotype was seen ten or more times. The chain is built from TRBV20-1 and TRBJ1-1, with D tentatively TRBD1 (5 bases). The V gene's germline CDR1 is DFQATT and CDR2 SNEGSKA (reference sequence). V lost 4 bases to trimming and J lost 1 base, with 10 bases between them. This CDR3 spans 13 amino acids. CDR3 in DNA: TGCAGTGCTAACAGACAGCAGAACACTGAAGCTTTCTTT. Protein sequence: CSANRQQNTEAFF.

At least ten counts were recorded for this clonotype. The chain is built from TRBV3-1 and TRBJ2-5; 7 nucleotides match TRBD1. From germline, CDR1 is LGHDT and CDR2 YNNKEL (reference sequence). J was trimmed by 5 bases and V by 3 bases; bases with no gene match: 9. The CDR3 totals 15 residues. CDR3 protein: CASSQEYRGVETQYF. For the CDR3, the DNA is TGTGCCAGCAGCCAGGAATACAGGGGCGTGGAGACCCAGTACTTC.

A few counts support this clonotype. The CDR3, as DNA: TGTGCCAGCAGCGACCGGACAGGGCGATTGGGCTACACCTTC. Encoded protein: CASSDRTGRLGYTF. V is TRBV3-1 and J is TRBJ1-2; 8 nucleotides line up with TRBD1. The length of the CDR3 is 14 residues. After removal of 5 bases from V and 8 bases from J, the junction contained 10 bases not matched to a gene. Looked up from germline, CDR1 is LGHDT and CDR2 is YNNKEL (reference sequence). Complete variable domain (other parts from reference TRBV3-1 and TRBJ1-2): DTAVSQTPKYLVTQMGNDKSIKCEQNLGHDTMYWYKQDSKKFLKIMFSYNNKELIINETVPNRFSPKSPDKAHLNLHINSLELGDSAVYFCASSDRTGRLGYTFGSGTRLTVV.

The table lists this clonotype with many counts. The chain links TRBV3-1 to TRBJ1-1; D remains ambiguous. Germline-derived CDR1 and CDR2 are LGHDT and YNNKEL (reference sequence). V was trimmed by 3 bases and J by 1 base, leaving 9 bases between them. This CDR3 is built from 14 residues. The CDR3 DNA sequence: TGTGCCAGCAGCCATGTGGACCGGAACACTGAAGCTTTCTTT. Translating gives CASSHVDRNTEAFF.

The chain couples TRBV5-1 to TRBJ1-6; D remains ambiguous. Trimming shortened V by 2 bases and J by 2 bases, and 8 bases separated the two germline ends. The CDR3 runs 15 residues. From germline, CDR1 is SGHRS and CDR2 YFSETQ. CDR3 residues: CASSFTDAYNSPLHF. CDR3 DNA: TGCGCCAGCAGCTTCACAGACGCCTATAATTCACCCCTCCACTTT.

This chain links TRBV3-1 with TRBJ2-3; TRBD2 matches at 9 bases. V was clipped by 4 bases and J by 4 bases; unmatched bases: 3. CDR1 and CDR2 from the germline V gene are LGHDT and YNNKEL (reference sequence). The CDR3 extends over 14 amino acids. The CDR3, as DNA: TGTGCCAGCAGCCCTAGCGGGGCCCCAGATACGCAGTATTTT. Protein: CASSPSGAPDTQYF.

The rearrangement links TRBV6-2 or TRBV6-3 to TRBJ1-1; weak D call: TRBD1 (6 bases). Germline CDR1 is MNHEY and CDR2 is SVGEGT. There are 14 residues in the CDR3. V was cut by 6 bases and J by 6 bases, with 17 bases left in between. The CDR3 loop is CASRRNGKGAEAFF. The CDR3 nucleotides read TGTGCCAGCAGAAGGAATGGGAAGGGGGCTGAAGCTTTCTTT.

There are many counts of this clonotype. V usage is TRBV7-9 and J usage is TRBJ1-1; no reliable D call. This CDR3 has 13 amino acids. In germline, CDR1 is SEHNR, CDR2 FQNEAQ (reference sequence). The V end was cut by 3 bases, the J end by 3 bases, with 8 bases between. CDR3 DNA: TGTGCCAGCAGCTTCCGACTGCACACTGAAGCTTTCTTT. This gives the protein CASSFRLHTEAFF.

This clonotype was seen at least ten times. The chain joins TRBV27 to TRBJ2-3, with D possibly called TRBD1 or TRBD2 (5 bases each). The CDR3 covers 15 residues. Trimming pared 5 bases from V and 4 bases from J, leaving 16 bases between. Germline-derived CDR1 and CDR2 are MNHEY and SMNVEV (reference sequence). CDR3 protein: CASSPPGARADTQYF. The DNA for the CDR3 is TGTGCCAGCAGTCCCCCCGGGGCCCGGGCAGATACGCAGTATTTT.

The chain couples TRBV6-2 or TRBV6-3 to TRBJ2-2; 8 nucleotides agree with TRBD2. The germline CDR1 and CDR2 sequences are MNHEY and SVGEGT. CDR3 size: 15 residues. Trimming cost V 3 bases and J 2 bases; bases outside gene matches: 2. This CDR3 is CASSYSGDNTGELFF. CDR3 DNA: TGTGCCAGCAGTTATAGCGGGGATAACACCGGGGAGCTGTTTTTT.

This clonotype was counted ten times or more. The chain is built from TRBV7-8 and TRBJ2-7, with D hard to call. CDR1 and CDR2 (germline): SGHVS, FQNEAQ. This CDR3 has 14 amino acids. Trimming took 1 base from V and 0 from J, leaving 7 bases between them. CDR3 loop: CASSLEDPSYEQYF. CDR3 in DNA: TGTGCCAGCAGCTTAGAGGACCCCTCCTACGAGCAGTACTTC.

V gene TRBV6-1 combines with J gene TRBJ2-3, with D uncertain. CDR3 length: 12 amino acids. Trimming stripped 8 bases from V and 5 bases from J, with 11 bases between. Germline V CDR1 and CDR2: MNHNS, SASEGT. The CDR3 coding sequence is TGTGCCAGCGGGTCTTATGGAGATACGCAGTATTTT. Its protein is CASGSYGDTQYF.

This clonotype was found many times. This chain links TRBV12-3 or TRBV12-4 with TRBJ2-7; D gene uncertain. The CDR3 has 13 residues. V was cut by 3 bases and J by 3 bases, with 9 bases left in between. CDR3 nucleotide sequence: TGTGCCAGCAGTTTTCGGTCCGGCTACGAGCAGTACTTC. Amino acid sequence: CASSFRSGYEQYF.

This clonotype was counted between two and nine times. V usage is TRBV6-1 and J usage is TRBJ1-3; no definite D call. Germline values: CDR1 MNHNS, CDR2 SASEGT. This CDR3 region has 15 residues. Trimming stripped 6 bases from V and 2 bases from J, with 14 bases between. CDR3 loop: CASRVDPQAGNTIYF. The CDR3 nucleotides are TGTGCCAGCAGGGTGGACCCGCAAGCTGGAAACACCATATATTTT.

This clonotype was counted ten times or more. The gene calls are TRBV2 and TRBJ2-7; 8 positions agree with TRBD1. The CDR3 runs 15 residues. The germline gives CDR1 SNHLY, CDR2 FYNNEI. V lost 6 bases, J lost 3 bases, and 10 bases stayed unmatched. In DNA, the CDR3 is TGTGCCAGCAGCGCAGGGGGCGTACTTCTCTACGAGCAGTACTTC. Protein product: CASSAGGVLLYEQYF. The complete variable domain, with remaining parts taken from reference TRBV2 and TRBJ2-7, reads EPEVTQTPSHQVTQMGQEVILRCVPISNHLYFYWYRQILGQKVEFLVSFYNNEISEKSEIFDDQFSVERPDGSNFTLKIRSTKLEDSAMYFCASSAGGVLLYEQYFGPGTRLTVT.

This clonotype was counted many times. The rearrangement uses TRBV11-2 and TRBJ1-3, with D unclear. Trimming stripped 1 base from V and 0 bases from J, with 7 bases between. Germline CDR1 is SGHAT and CDR2 is FQNNGV. This CDR3 region has 15 residues. CDR3 region: CASSLVRSSGNTIYF. As DNA, the CDR3 is TGTGCCAGCAGCTTAGTACGGTCCTCTGGAAACACCATATATTTT.

This clonotype was detected ten times or more. V usage is TRBV5-5 and J usage is TRBJ2-7; D remains unclear. The CDR3 runs 16 residues. V was trimmed by 2 bases and J by 2 bases, leaving 17 bases between them. CDR1 and CDR2 (germline): SGHKS, YYEKEE (reference sequence). The CDR3 DNA reads TGTGCCAGCAGCTTCCTATTAAGCCGACGGGCCTACGAGCAGTACTTC. This translates into CASSFLLSRRAYEQYF. Filled out from reference TRBV5-5 and TRBJ2-7, the complete variable domain reads DAGVTQSPTHLIKTRGQQVTLRCSPISGHKSVSWYQQVLGQGPQFIFQYYEKEERGRGNFPDRFSARQFPNYSSELNVNALLLGDSALYLCASSFLLSRRAYEQYFGPGTRLTVT.

This clonotype occurred a few times. This chain joins TRBV20-1 and TRBJ2-3; TRBD2 aligns across 14 bases. With V trimmed by 6 bases and J by 4 bases, 6 bases remained unmatched. This CDR3 is 15 amino acids long. CDR1 is DFQATT, CDR2 SNEGSKA, per germline (reference sequence). CDR3 in amino acids: CSARRTSGGPDTQYF. The DNA of the CDR3 is TGCAGTGCCAGAAGGACTAGCGGGGGGCCAGATACGCAGTATTTT.

This clonotype was seen repeatedly, ten times or more. The chain recombines TRBV20-1 with TRBJ1-6, with TRBD1 as a possible D gene (6 bases). Germline loops: CDR1 DFQATT, CDR2 SNEGSKA (reference sequence). The length of the CDR3 is 15 residues. V shed 6 bases and J shed 1 base, with 13 bases lying between them. The CDR3 DNA reads TGCAGTGCGCAACAGGGATGGTCCTATAATTCACCCCTCCACTTT. Its translation is CSAQQGWSYNSPLHF.

The V call is TRBV6-1, the J call TRBJ1-1; D gene uncertain. Germline CDR1 MNHNS, CDR2 SASEGT. V was trimmed by 5 bases and J by 5 bases, leaving 18 bases between them. The CDR3 has 15 amino acids. CDR3 in DNA: TGTGCCAGCAGTACGCAGTCGGGAAGAGAGACTGAAGCTTTCTTT. It yields the protein CASSTQSGRETEAFF.

This clonotype was seen at least ten times. This rearrangement joins TRBV2 to TRBJ2-1; D gene uncertain. Germline CDR1 is SNHLY and CDR2 is FYNNEI. The CDR3 totals 14 residues. The V and J ends lost 3 bases and 10 bases respectively, with 16 bases between them. The DNA for the CDR3 is TGTGCCAGCAGTGAGGTGCCACTGCTTTGGGAGCAGTTCTTC. Its translation: CASSEVPLLWEQFF.